This TCR beta chain is drawn from a study of identical twins. Study-wide findings and caveats: Abundant beta clonotypes from cord blood had fewer insertions, unlike memory repertoires, which showed none.

V dropped 4 bases and J dropped 9; count of bases not matched to a gene: 11. CDR1 is LGHDT and CDR2 is YNNKEL in the germline V gene (reference sequence). The CDR3 consists of 15 residues. This clonotype came up many times. No antigen is known for it. TCRdb itself ran the 5' RACE reads through MiXCR, one entry per CDR3 protein. The sample lists roughly 690,000 distinct CDR3 sequences, 6% to 6.5% occurring once. This TCR was sampled from a man between 18 and 35 years old in good health. The chain couples TRBV3-1 to TRBJ2-1, with 8 bases fitting TRBD2. Sequenced: naive T cells sorted from blood. CDR3 loop: CASSRELAGSREQFF. The DNA for the CDR3 is TGTGCCAGCAGCCGGGAGCTAGCGGGCAGTCGTGAGCAGTTCTTC.